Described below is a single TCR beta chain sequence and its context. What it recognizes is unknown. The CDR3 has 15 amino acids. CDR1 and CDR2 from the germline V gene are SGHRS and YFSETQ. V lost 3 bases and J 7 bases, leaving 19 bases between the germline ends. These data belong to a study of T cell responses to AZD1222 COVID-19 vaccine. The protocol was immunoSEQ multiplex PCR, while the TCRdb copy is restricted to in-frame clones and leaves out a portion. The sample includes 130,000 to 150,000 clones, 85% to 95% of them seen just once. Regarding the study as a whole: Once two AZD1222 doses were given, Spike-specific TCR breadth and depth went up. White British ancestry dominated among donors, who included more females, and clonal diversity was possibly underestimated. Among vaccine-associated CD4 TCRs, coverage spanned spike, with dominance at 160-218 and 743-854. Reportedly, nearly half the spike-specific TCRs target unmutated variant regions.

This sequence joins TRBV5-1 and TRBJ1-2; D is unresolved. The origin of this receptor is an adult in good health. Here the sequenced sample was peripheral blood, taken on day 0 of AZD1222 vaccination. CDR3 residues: CASSSSTGSPGGYTF. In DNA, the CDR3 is TGCGCCAGCAGCTCCTCTACGGGGTCACCCGGTGGCTACACCTTC.